The 19 T cell receptor beta chains presented below share a single source sample, sequenced in a study of monozygotic twins with inflammatory bowel disease. TCRdb reprocessed the 5' RACE reads and stores each CDR3 protein as one record, lacking DNA. The table lists fewer than 550,000 distinct CDR3 sequences. The sequenced material came from blood. The origin of the receptors is a human donor with ulcerative colitis or Crohn's disease, or a healthy co-twin of an affected twin (not recorded which).

The rearrangement links TRBV6-5 to TRBJ1-1; TCRdb's D gene call, TRBD1, goes unchecked for lack of DNA. Germline CDR1 MNHEY, CDR2 SVGAGI. The CDR3 is 15 amino acids. CDR3 amino acids: CASSLGTGVGTEAFF.

The chain joins TRBV30 to TRBJ2-5; TCRdb proposes TRBD1, but this gene call is untestable without DNA. CDR3 size: 13 residues. Germline V CDR1 and CDR2: GTSNPN, SVGIG (reference sequence). CDR3 residues: CAWSGDASGIQYF.

J is TRBJ2-1 and V is TRBV20-1. Germline V lookup: CDR1 DFQATT, CDR2 SNEGSKA (reference sequence). The CDR3 totals 13 residues. CDR3 sequence: CKPSRGSYNEQFF.

The CDR3 spells CSATRGPSSYEQYF. The chain carries TRBV20-1 and TRBJ2-7; the D call from TCRdb, TRBD1, cannot be confirmed without DNA. The CDR3 sequence is 14 residues long. Per germline, CDR1 DFQATT and CDR2 SNEGSKA (reference sequence).

The CDR3 sequence: CASSLGQMNTEAFF. The chain combines TRBV7-2 with TRBJ1-1; the TCRdb call, TRBD1, lacks DNA for checking. The CDR3 has 14 amino acids. In germline, CDR1 is SGHTA, CDR2 FQGNSA.

This sequence joins TRBV10-3 and TRBJ2-1; TCRdb's D gene call, TRBD1, goes unchecked for lack of DNA. This CDR3 is 17 amino acids long. Germline V gene sequence: CDR1 ENHRY, CDR2 SYGVKD. CDR3 sequence: CAISEPRQEPQFLGQFF.

This chain uses TRBV5-5 with TRBJ2-3; the TCRdb D gene call, TRBD2, has no DNA to confirm it. Germline-derived CDR1 and CDR2 are SGHKS and YYEKEE (reference sequence). The CDR3 covers 16 residues. The CDR3 is CASSLTTGPGADTQYF. The entire variable domain, with the rest obtained from reference TRBV5-5 and TRBJ2-3, is as follows: DAGVTQSPTHLIKTRGQQVTLRCSPISGHKSVSWYQQVLGQGPQFIFQYYEKEERGRGNFPDRFSARQFPNYSSELNVNALLLGDSALYLCASSLTTGPGADTQYFGPGTRLTVL.

The chain links TRBV12-3 or TRBV12-4 to TRBJ2-7; TCRdb proposes TRBD1, but this gene call is untestable without DNA. CDR3 length equals 15 residues. The CDR3: CASSSLELSSYEQYF.

The chain combines TRBV3-1 with TRBJ2-7; TCRdb's assignment of TRBD1 cannot be checked, as there is no DNA. Germline V gene sequence: CDR1 LGHDT, CDR2 YNNKEL (reference sequence). This CDR3 spans 16 amino acids. CDR3 amino acids: CASSQHSGGASYEQYF.

The V call is TRBV5-4, the J call TRBJ2-3; TCRdb's D call, TRBD2, is unchecked because there is no DNA. Germline CDR1 is SGHNT and CDR2 is YYREEE (reference sequence). The CDR3 has 16 residues. The CDR3 region is CASSLRGAGGADTQYF. The variable domain in full, completed from reference TRBV5-4 and TRBJ2-3, reads ETGVTQSPTHLIKTRGQQVTLRCSSQSGHNTVSWYQQALGQGPQFIFQYYREEENGRGNFPPRFSGLQFPNYSSELNVNALELDDSALYLCASSLRGAGGADTQYFGPGTRLTVL.

This chain's CDR3 is CASSTGGQRKAEQYF. The chain recombines TRBV19 with TRBJ2-7; the TCRdb D gene call, TRBD1, has no DNA to confirm it. The CDR3 is 15 amino acids. Germline CDR1 is LNHDA and CDR2 is SQIVND (reference sequence).

J is TRBJ2-3 and V is TRBV7-2; TCRdb names TRBD2, which stays unverified in the absence of DNA. Germline CDR1 SGHTA, CDR2 FQGNSA. The CDR3 is 16 amino acids. CDR3 protein: CASSFYPSGGRDTQYF.

J is TRBJ2-1 and V is TRBV5-1. CDR3 length: 17 residues. Germline values: CDR1 SGHRS, CDR2 YFSETQ. The CDR3 loop is CASSPMALYSSYNEQFF.

The chain joins TRBV7-9 to TRBJ2-1; the D call of TRBD1 rests on TCRdb alone, since no DNA is present to check it. The CDR3 has 14 residues. Looked up from germline, CDR1 is SEHNR and CDR2 is FQNEAQ (reference sequence). CDR3 region: CASSHRVSYNEQFF.

This chain uses TRBV6-2 or TRBV6-3 with TRBJ2-2; as DNA is missing, the TRBD2 call by TCRdb cannot be tested. CDR3 size: 20 residues. The germline CDR1 and CDR2 sequences are MNHEY and SVGEGT. CDR3 sequence: CASSSPLLAGGLIGTGELFF.

V usage is TRBV5-1 and J usage is TRBJ2-7. The germline V gene has CDR1 SGHRS and CDR2 YFSETQ. The CDR3 extends over 11 amino acids. The CDR3 loop reads CASRSGDEQYF.

This sequence joins TRBV10-3 and TRBJ1-4; TCRdb picks TRBD1, but there is no DNA to check that call. CDR1 is ENHRY and CDR2 is SYGVKD in the germline V gene. The CDR3 is made up of 15 amino acids. The CDR3 protein is CAISDLRGKNEKLFF.

This rearrangement joins TRBV29-1 to TRBJ2-1; TCRdb indicates TRBD1, and absent DNA this call remains unverified. The CDR3 runs 13 residues. CDR1 SQVTM and CDR2 ANQGSEA come from the germline V gene. The CDR3 sequence is CSAPQLGYNEQFF.

The J gene is TRBJ1-3, the V gene TRBV6-1; TCRdb picks TRBD1, but there is no DNA to check that call. The CDR3 consists of 16 residues. Germline V gives CDR1 MNHNS, CDR2 SASEGT. CDR3: CASSAGHPISGNTIYF.